The sequence of this T cell receptor beta chain was determined in a study of blood T cell repertoires in COVID-19 (dated by TCRdb to 2018 to 2021). Study-wide context: Collaborator samples came from the United States, Italy and Spain and covered acute and convalescent phases of COVID-19. The material from the prospective study consisted of cDNA or gDNA derived from T cells, B-cell-depleted T cells, or PBMCs. Where available, HLA class I and class II types were taken from metadata supplied by the sample provider and were not determined by assay-based typing. The dataset comprised deeply sampled blood TCRbeta repertoires from subjects exposed to, actively infected with, or recovered from COVID-19. The samples were drawn from two sources: the first 160 participants of the ongoing ImmuneRACE study, and about 1,300 subjects contributed by 6 global collaborators. A freely available public database, intended as a resource for researchers studying the immune response to SARS-CoV-2, is where the repertoires were released. Sample metadata almost always included a de-identified subject ID, COVID-19 status, age in years and sex.

TCRbeta CDR3 regions were amplified from genomic DNA by means of the immunoSEQ Assay, a bias-controlled multiplex PCR. Under the source paper's analysis protocol: The number of nucleated cells in each sample was estimated by amplification of reference gene primers within the assay. To quantify the absolute abundance of each unique TCRbeta CDR3 rearrangement, sequence reads were collapsed and filtered. For each sample, productive Simpson clonality was calculated as the square root of Simpson's diversity index across productive rearrangements. As stored in TCRdb, this immuneACCESS dataset retains in-frame rearrangements with V and J assigned. A fraction of the clones does not appear; measured against another copy, unresolved V genes explain less than half of the discrepancy, and the remainder lacks a known reason. V and J calls plus clone size are reproduced from that table; the DNA served to infer D and trimming. The sample table holds more than 70,000 clones, of which more than 80% were seen once. The top ten clones comprise 0.77% of the sample.

Points the paper makes about the study in general: How much clinical and demographic metadata was included differed by source and by participant, and the metadata was provided uncurated.

Regarding this clone: Which antigen it targets is not known. The input lacks base qualities; no much larger clone sits a single base away.

Collaborating institutions collected whole blood in K2EDTA tubes following their own protocols. For TCRbeta analysis, collaborators shipped samples as frozen whole blood, isolated PBMCs, or DNA extracted from either of those sample types. This TCR was recovered from an elderly woman with acute or convalescent COVID-19. The sample comprised peripheral blood.

The CDR3 in this case is CATRGQGETGELFF. The base sequence is TGTGCCACCAGAGGACAGGGGGAAACCGGGGAGCTGTTTTTT. The chain employs TRBV24-1 and TRBJ2-2, and 10 bases in between align with TRBD1. CDR1 is given as KGHDR and CDR2 as SFDVKD, both from the germline V gene. V is pruned by 7 bases and J by 5 bases, leaving 3 bases of the junction without a gene match. Inclusive of the bounding cysteine and phenylalanine, the CDR3 is 14 residues long. Solely the CDR3 DNA is kept, with 42 bases framed from the first base.